The entry below gives a single TCR beta chain sequence along with its context. The target antigen is unknown. This entry comes from a study of cytomegalovirus exposure and HLA in healthy donors. Study information: Early release data held some 79 million unique TCRs from HLA-typed donors.

Study findings and constraints: TCR beta V- and J-gene trimming, according to a later analysis, was linked to a missense DCLRE1C variant. Associated with HLA alleles at 0.05 false discovery rate in a later analysis were 16,951 TCR beta sequences.

This CDR3 is 12 amino acids long. Germline CDR1 reads SGHAT; CDR2 reads FQNNGV. V lost 3 bases and J lost 7; bases outside the gene matches: 0. Primers for the PCR totalled 60 Vbeta and 13 Jbeta. Method: immunoSEQ multiplex PCR; TCRdb's copy keeps in-frame clones and lacks some. The sample holds about 150,000 clones, around 84% seen once. The specimen sequenced was PBMCs. This clonotype originated in a woman between 18 and 30 years old in good health and CMV-seronegative. This chain joins TRBV11-2 and TRBJ2-4, with TRBD2 matching over 7 bases. The CDR3 region has the DNA TGTGCCAGCAGCTTGGGGGGGAACATTCAGTACTTC. As protein: CASSLGGNIQYF.